The next 5 T cell receptor beta chains were all read from a single sample in a study of post-analysis software for immune sequencing data (dated by TCRdb to the mid-2010s). Study-wide conclusions, independent of this receptor: Significantly higher frequencies in patients than in controls were found for about 5 TRBV segments, including TRBV5-6, TRBV5-1 and TRBV20-1.

Receptor amplification or capture employed PCR. The reads were generated on an Illumina HiSeq 2500. To reduce PCR and sequencing biases, unique molecular identifiers were incorporated into the TCR beta cDNA libraries. TCRdb applied fastp at Q25 and MiXCR to the public reads, then kept only in-frame beta chains. Rows are unified per CDR3 protein, each entry keeping the most common DNA and genes. This sample gives hundreds of thousands of distinct CDR3 sequences in total; around 33% of them show up just once. Under 15% of the sample comes from the top ten. Their antigens remain unidentified. Sequencing was carried out using blood. All receptors derive from a girl under 18 with multiple sclerosis.

The chain uses TRBV12-3 or TRBV12-4 and TRBJ1-2; D might be TRBD1 (5 bases). CDR3 length equals 14 residues. V was cut by 5 bases and J by 8 bases, with 18 bases left in between. The CDR3 sequence: CASSPFGRDRGYTF. As DNA, the CDR3 is TGTGCCAGCAGTCCCTTTGGACGGGACCGCGGCTACACCTTC.

V gene TRBV5-1 combines with J gene TRBJ2-7, with D tentatively TRBD1 (6 bases). The V gene's germline CDR1 is SGHRS and CDR2 YFSETQ. Deletions cut 4 bases from V and 3 bases from J, with 11 bases between. This CDR3 comprises 13 residues. The CDR3 bases are TGCGCCAGCAGCCCCAGGGGTCACTACGAGCAGTACTTC. It is translated as CASSPRGHYEQYF.

This clonotype was seen a handful of times. This chain joins TRBV29-1 and TRBJ1-1; TRBD1 is a possible D gene (6 bases). The germline V and J ends were trimmed by 5 bases and 3 bases, with 13 bases remaining between them. From germline, CDR1 is SQVTM and CDR2 ANQGSEA. CDR3 length equals 13 residues. The CDR3 region has the DNA TGCAGCGTTCCGGGGGCTGGTTACACTGAAGCTTTCTTT. This translates into CSVPGAGYTEAFF. The whole variable domain, remainder taken from reference TRBV29-1 and TRBJ1-1, is SAVISQKPSRDICQRGTSLTIQCQVDSQVTMMFWYRQQPGQSLTLIATANQGSEATYESGFVIDKFPISRPNLTFSTLTVSNMSPEDSSIYLCSVPGAGYTEAFFGQGTRLTVV.

Worth noting for this clonotype: At one boundary the junction diverges from the germline segment, which might be a read error. The chain has TRBV28 and TRBJ2-1; 7 nucleotides match TRBD2. The CDR3 runs 15 residues. The germline V gene has CDR1 MDHEN and CDR2 SYDVKM. CDR3 region: CAGSFLSGAYNEQFF. The DNA for the CDR3 is TGTGCCGGCAGTTTTCTGAGCGGGGCCTACAATGAGCAGTTCTTC.

This chain links TRBV7-9 with TRBJ1-1; D perhaps matches TRBD1 (5 bases). Looked up from germline, CDR1 is SEHNR and CDR2 is FQNEAQ (reference sequence). The CDR3 is 16 residues long. V gave up 3 bases and J gave up 4 bases, with 18 bases separating them. In nucleotides, the CDR3 is TGTGCCAGCAGCTTTCCGGGACCTACCGACCCCACTGAAGCTTTCTTT. Its translation: CASSFPGPTDPTEAFF.